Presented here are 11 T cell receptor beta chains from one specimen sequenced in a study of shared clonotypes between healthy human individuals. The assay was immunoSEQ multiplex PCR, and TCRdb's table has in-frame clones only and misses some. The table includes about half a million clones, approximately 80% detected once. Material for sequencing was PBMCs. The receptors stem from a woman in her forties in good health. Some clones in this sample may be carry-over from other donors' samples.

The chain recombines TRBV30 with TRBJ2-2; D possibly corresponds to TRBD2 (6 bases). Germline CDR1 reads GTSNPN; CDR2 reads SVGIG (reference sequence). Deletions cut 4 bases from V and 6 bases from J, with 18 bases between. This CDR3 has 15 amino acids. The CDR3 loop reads CAWTGYSRDSGELFF. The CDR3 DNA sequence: TGTGCCTGGACCGGATATTCACGGGACTCCGGGGAGCTGTTTTTT. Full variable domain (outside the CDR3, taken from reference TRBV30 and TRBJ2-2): SQTIHQWPATLVQPVGSPLSLECTVEGTSNPNLYWYRQAAGRGLQLLFYSVGIGQISSEVPQNLSASRPQDRQFILSSKKLLLSDSGFYLCAWTGYSRDSGELFFGEGSRLTVL.

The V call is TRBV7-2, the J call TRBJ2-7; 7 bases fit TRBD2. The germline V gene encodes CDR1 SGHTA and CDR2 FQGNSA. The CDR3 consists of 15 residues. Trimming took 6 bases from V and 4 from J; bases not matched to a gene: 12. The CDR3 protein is CASSYGTNTPYEQYF. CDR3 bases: TGTGCCAGCAGTTATGGGACTAACACACCTTACGAGCAGTACTTC.

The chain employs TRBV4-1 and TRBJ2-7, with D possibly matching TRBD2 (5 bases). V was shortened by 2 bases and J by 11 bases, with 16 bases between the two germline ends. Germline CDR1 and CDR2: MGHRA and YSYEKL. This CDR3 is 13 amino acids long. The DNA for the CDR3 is TGCGCCAGCAGCCAACCCCCGGACTCCAGAAAGTACTTC. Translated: CASSQPPDSRKYF.

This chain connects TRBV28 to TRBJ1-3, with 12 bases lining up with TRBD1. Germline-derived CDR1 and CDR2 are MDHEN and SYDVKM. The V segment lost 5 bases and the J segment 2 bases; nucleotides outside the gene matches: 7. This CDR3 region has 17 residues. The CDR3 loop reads CASSIPGTGGAGNTIYF. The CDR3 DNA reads TGTGCCAGCAGTATTCCCGGGACAGGGGGCGCTGGAAACACCATATATTTT.

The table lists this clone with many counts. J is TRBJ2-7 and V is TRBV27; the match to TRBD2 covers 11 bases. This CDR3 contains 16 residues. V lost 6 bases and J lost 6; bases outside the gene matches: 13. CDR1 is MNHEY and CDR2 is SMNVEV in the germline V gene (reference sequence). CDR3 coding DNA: TGTGCCAGCAGCCACCATAGGACTAGCGGGCTCTTCGAGCAGTACTTC. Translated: CASSHHRTSGLFEQYF.

CDR3 protein: CASSFGTSGHTYEQYF. CDR3 DNA: TGCGCCAGCAGCTTCGGGACTAGCGGGCACACCTACGAGCAGTACTTC. The rearrangement joins TRBV5-1 to TRBJ2-7, with 12 positions matching TRBD2. Trimming cost V 2 bases and J 2 bases; bases outside gene matches: 5. From germline, CDR1 is SGHRS and CDR2 YFSETQ. The CDR3 sequence is 16 residues long.

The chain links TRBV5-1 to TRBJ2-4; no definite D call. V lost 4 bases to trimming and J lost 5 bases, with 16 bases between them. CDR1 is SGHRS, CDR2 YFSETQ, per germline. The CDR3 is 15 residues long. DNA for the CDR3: TGCGCCAGCAGCCAAATGGCCAGCCAACAAAACATTCAGTACTTC. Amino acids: CASSQMASQQNIQYF.

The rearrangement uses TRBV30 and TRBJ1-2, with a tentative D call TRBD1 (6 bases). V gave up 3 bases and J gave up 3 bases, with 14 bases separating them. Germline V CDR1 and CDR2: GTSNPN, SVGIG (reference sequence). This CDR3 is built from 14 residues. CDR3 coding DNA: TGTGCCTGGAGGGGCCCTGGGGGGCACTATGGCTACACCTTC. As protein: CAWRGPGGHYGYTF.

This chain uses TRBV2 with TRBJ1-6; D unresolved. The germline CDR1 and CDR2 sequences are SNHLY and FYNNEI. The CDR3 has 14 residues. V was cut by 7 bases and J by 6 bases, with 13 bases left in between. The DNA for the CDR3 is TGTGCCAGCATATACGGAGGGTTTAATTCACCCCTCCACTTT. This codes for CASIYGGFNSPLHF.

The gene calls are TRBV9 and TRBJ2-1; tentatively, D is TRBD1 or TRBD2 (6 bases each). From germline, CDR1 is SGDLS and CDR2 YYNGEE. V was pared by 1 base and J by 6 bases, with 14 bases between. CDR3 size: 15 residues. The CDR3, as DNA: TGTGCCAGCAGCGTACCCGGGAGAGGGGGCAATGAGCAGTTCTTC. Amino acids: CASSVPGRGGNEQFF.

The CDR3 sequence: CASSYRDGDSPLHF. In DNA form, the CDR3 reads TGTGCCAGCAGTTACAGGGACGGTGATTCACCCCTCCACTTT. V usage is TRBV6-6 and J usage is TRBJ1-6, with D perhaps matching TRBD1 (5 bases). The CDR3 has 14 amino acids. V shed 2 bases and J shed 8 bases, with 10 bases lying between them. Germline CDR1 reads MNHNY; CDR2 reads SVGAGI (reference sequence).